This T cell receptor (beta chain) was captured by sequencing in a study of T cells in Graves' hyperthyroidism and ophthalmopathy. Study in general: Once the initial diagnosis was made, peripheral blood was obtained before any treatment.

On this clonotype itself: Its matching antigen is unknown.

Whole-study findings and limits: Peripheral blood also featured most of the thyroid clonotypes expanded above 0.001.

Each diagnosis drew on symptoms, thyroxine, TRAb, thyroid ultrasound and orbital computed tomography findings. The CDR3 spans 13 residues. The V gene lost 5 bases and the J gene lost 8 bases, with 12 bases spanning the gap. Germline V gene data show CDR1 as PRHDT and CDR2 as FYEKMQ (reference sequence). Amplification of TCR beta CDR3 regions was performed using RNA transcripts as template. A set of HTBI primers served as the primers for a first-round RT-PCR of the TCR CDR3. TCRdb passed the multiplex PCR reads through MiXCR, listing each CDR3 protein once. The data contain around 600,000 distinct CDR3 sequences, around 16% of them singletons.

The chain recombines TRBV13 with TRBJ1-4, with D possibly being TRBD1 (5 bases). The sequence came from a woman aged 40-49 years with Graves' ophthalmopathy. The sequencing input was blood. The CDR3 here is CASSTIGGEKLFF. The CDR3 nucleotides are TGTGCCAGCAGCACCATCGGGGGGGAAAAACTGTTTTTT.